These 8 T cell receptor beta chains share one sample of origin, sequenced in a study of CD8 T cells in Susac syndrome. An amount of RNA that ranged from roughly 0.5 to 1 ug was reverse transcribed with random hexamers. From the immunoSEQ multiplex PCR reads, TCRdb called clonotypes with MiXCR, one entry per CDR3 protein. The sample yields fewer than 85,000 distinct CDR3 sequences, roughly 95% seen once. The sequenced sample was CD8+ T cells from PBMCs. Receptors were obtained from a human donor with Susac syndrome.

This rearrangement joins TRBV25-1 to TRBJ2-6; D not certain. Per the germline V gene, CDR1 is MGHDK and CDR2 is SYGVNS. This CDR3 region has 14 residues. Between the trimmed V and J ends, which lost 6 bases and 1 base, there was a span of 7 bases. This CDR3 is CASRAGSGANVLTF. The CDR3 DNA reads TGTGCCAGCAGGGCTGGATCTGGGGCCAACGTCCTGACTTTC.

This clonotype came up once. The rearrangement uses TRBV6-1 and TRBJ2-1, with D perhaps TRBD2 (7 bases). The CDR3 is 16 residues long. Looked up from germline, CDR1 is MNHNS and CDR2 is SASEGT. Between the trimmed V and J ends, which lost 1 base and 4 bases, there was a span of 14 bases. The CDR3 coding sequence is TGTGCCAGCAGTGAAGATTTGGGGGGGCCTTACAATGAGCAGTTCTTC. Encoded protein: CASSEDLGGPYNEQFF.

The CDR3: CASRTTGELFF. The CDR3 DNA is TGTGCCAGCAGGACGACCGGGGAGCTGTTTTTT. V and J are TRBV12-3 or TRBV12-4 and TRBJ2-2; D remains ambiguous. V lost 6 bases to trimming and J lost 5 bases, with 4 bases between them. The CDR3 has 11 residues.

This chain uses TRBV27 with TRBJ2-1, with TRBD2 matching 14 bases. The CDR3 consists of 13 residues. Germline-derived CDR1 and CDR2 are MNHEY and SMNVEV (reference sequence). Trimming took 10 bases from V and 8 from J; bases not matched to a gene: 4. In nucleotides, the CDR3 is TGTGCCACCGGGACTAGCGGGGGATATGAGCAGTTCTTC. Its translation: CATGTSGGYEQFF.

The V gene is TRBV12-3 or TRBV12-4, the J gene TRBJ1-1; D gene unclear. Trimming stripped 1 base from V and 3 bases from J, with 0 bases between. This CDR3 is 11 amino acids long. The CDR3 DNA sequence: TGTGCCAGCAGTTTAGACACTGAAGCTTTCTTT. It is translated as CASSLDTEAFF.

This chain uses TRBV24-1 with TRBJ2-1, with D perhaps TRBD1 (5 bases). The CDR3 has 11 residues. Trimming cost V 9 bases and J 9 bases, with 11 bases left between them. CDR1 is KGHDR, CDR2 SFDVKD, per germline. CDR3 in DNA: TGTGCCACCTCCCAAGGGGCTGAGCAGTTCTTC. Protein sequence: CATSQGAEQFF.

The CDR3 loop is CASSLEVWQETQYF. The CDR3 DNA sequence: TGTGCCAGCAGCTTAGAGGTGTGGCAAGAGACCCAGTACTTC. The genes are TRBV7-9 and TRBJ2-5, with D hard to call. V lost 1 base, J lost 2 bases, and 8 bases lay in between. The CDR3 has 14 amino acids. Germline V gene data show CDR1 as SEHNR and CDR2 as FQNEAQ (reference sequence).

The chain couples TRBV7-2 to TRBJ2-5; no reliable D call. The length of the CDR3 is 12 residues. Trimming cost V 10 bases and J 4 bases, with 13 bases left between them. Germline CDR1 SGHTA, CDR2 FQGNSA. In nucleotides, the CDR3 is TGTGCCATTCTAGAGTGGGGAGAGACCCAGTACTTC. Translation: CAILEWGETQYF. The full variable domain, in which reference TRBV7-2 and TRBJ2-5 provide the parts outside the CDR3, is GAGVSQSPSNKVTEKGKDVELRCDPISGHTALYWYRQSLGQGLEFLIYFQGNSAPDKSGLPSDRFSAERTGGSVSTLTIQRTQQEDSAVYLCAILEWGETQYFGPGTRLLVL.